The rows below give T cell receptor beta chains drawn from one sample of a study of cytomegalovirus exposure and HLA in healthy donors. Using immunoSEQ multiplex PCR, the repertoire was profiled, and TCRdb retains in-frame clones only, with some absent. The sample contains 95,000 to 100,000 clones, over 70% of which appear only once. Sequencing was performed on PBMCs. The source is a man aged 50-59 years in good health and CMV-seronegative. The CDR3 runs from the conserved cysteine through the conserved F or W. The D gene is left open where the match is weak. Clone size, where shown, is once, few, many, or a class for clones that have expanded.

CDR3nt	CDR3aa	j_gene	d_gene	v_gene	abundance
TGTGCCAGTAGTCCCTTGACTAGCGGATACAATGAGCAGTTCTTC	CASSPLTSGYNEQFF	TRBJ2-1	TRBD2	TRBV19	.
TGTGCCAGCAGTTTTAGAAGCGGGGGGGCAAAGACCCAGTACTTC	CASSFRSGGAKTQYF	TRBJ2-5	TRBD2	TRBV28	.
TGCGCCAGCAGCTCCGGGGACAGGGCGCACACTGAAGCTTTCTTT	CASSSGDRAHTEAFF	TRBJ1-1	TRBD1	TRBV5-1	few
TGTGCCAGCAGTGTACTAGCGGGAGGTTATGAGCAGTTCTTC	CASSVLAGGYEQFF	TRBJ2-1	TRBD2	TRBV6-4	.
TGTGCCAGCGACGTGGGACAGGGGAATTCACCCCTCCACTTT	CASDVGQGNSPLHF	TRBJ1-6	TRBD1	TRBV7-9	few
TGTGCCAGCTCACCACGCGACAGATCCGTGGAGACGCAGTATTTT	CASSPRDRSVETQYF	TRBJ2-3	.	TRBV18	.
TGTTCCAGCAGGCCTCCGGGAAAGACCTACGAGCAGTACTTC	CSSRPPGKTYEQYF	TRBJ2-7	.	TRBV7-9	.
TGCGCCAGCAGTCTCAACCATAGTACAGGGGTTAGGGCAGATACGCAGTATTTT	CASSLNHSTGVRADTQYF	TRBJ2-3	TRBD1	TRBV23-1	.
TGCAGCGACCTAGCGGGTAAGAAGAACACCGGGGAGCTGTTTTTT	CSDLAGKKNTGELFF	TRBJ2-2	TRBD2	TRBV29-1	.
TGTGCCAGTAGTCCGTGGAGGCGGGAGGAGAGGAGTGAGCAGTTCTTC	CASSPWRREERSEQFF	TRBJ2-1	TRBD2	TRBV19	.
TGTGCCAGCAGCCGCGGACTGGTATCCTACGAGCAGTACTTC	CASSRGLVSYEQYF	TRBJ2-7	.	TRBV7-2	.
TGTGCCAGCAGTTTATCGACAGGCTACGAGCAGTACTTC	CASSLSTGYEQYF	TRBJ2-7	.	TRBV28	few
TGTGCCAGCAGTTATGGGGGGGCACTAAATGAAAAACTGTTTTTT	CASSYGGALNEKLFF	TRBJ1-4	.	TRBV6-5	.
TGCGCCAGCAGCCGAGGACAGGGCCGCCGGGACACTGAAGCTTTCTTT	CASSRGQGRRDTEAFF	TRBJ1-1	TRBD1	TRBV4-1	.
TGTGCCAGCAGTTTAGGGGGCGAAGGCACTGAAGCTTTCTTT	CASSLGGEGTEAFF	TRBJ1-1	.	TRBV28	.
TGTGCCAGCTCACTTTACCAAAGGGGCACTGGAAACACCATATATTTT	CASSLYQRGTGNTIYF	TRBJ1-3	.	TRBV18	few
TGTGCCAGTAGTAAGTCGACTAGCGGGTACTACGAGCAGTACTTC	CASSKSTSGYYEQYF	TRBJ2-7	TRBD2	TRBV19	.
TGTGCCACCAGCAGAGATGAGGCAGCTGGGGAGCAGTACTTC	CATSRDEAAGEQYF	TRBJ2-7	.	TRBV15	.
TGTGCCAGCGGGACGGGGGATTCGGATGAAAAACTGTTTTTT	CASGTGDSDEKLFF	TRBJ1-4	.	TRBV9	.
TGTGCCAGCAGCCCGACAGGACCCACAGATACGCAGTATTTT	CASSPTGPTDTQYF	TRBJ2-3	.	TRBV7-6	few
TGCGCCAGCAGCCAAGGCCGACAGGGGAATCAGCCCCAGCATTTT	CASSQGRQGNQPQHF	TRBJ1-5	TRBD1	TRBV4-1	.
TGTGCCAGCAGCTCCCCCCGGGGGGGACGGGGCACCGGGGAGCTGTTTTTT	CASSSPRGGRGTGELFF	TRBJ2-2	TRBD2	TRBV11-2	.
TGTGCCAGCACAGGGAGCAATCAGCCCCAGCATTTT	CASTGSNQPQHF	TRBJ1-5	.	TRBV6-1	.
TGTGCCAGCACCGCCCCCAGGGGGTCCCAGCATTTT	CASTAPRGSQHF	TRBJ1-5	TRBD1	TRBV28	few
TGTGCCAGCAGCCCGACAGGGGGCACTGGAAACACCATATATTTT	CASSPTGGTGNTIYF	TRBJ1-3	TRBD1	TRBV5-6	.
TGTGCCAGCTTCCTTGGACAGGCCCAAAGTCAGCCCCAGCATTTT	CASFLGQAQSQPQHF	TRBJ1-5	TRBD1	TRBV6-6	.
TGCGCCAGCAGCCAAGATTACGTCCCCAGGGAGACCCAGTACTTC	CASSQDYVPRETQYF	TRBJ2-5	.	TRBV4-3	once
TGTGCCAGCAGCCCGGACAGTCCACCGGGCGAGCAGTACTTC	CASSPDSPPGEQYF	TRBJ2-7	.	TRBV11-2	.
TGTGCCAGCAGCGCCCGACCACAGGTGGATACGCAGTATTTT	CASSARPQVDTQYF	TRBJ2-3	.	TRBV9	.
TGTGCCAGCAGTCCATCACTCCGCGAGGGAGGGGAGACCCAGTACTTC	CASSPSLREGGETQYF	TRBJ2-5	TRBD2	TRBV27	.
TGTGCCAGCAGCACCTTACTAGCGAGCGAGCAGTACTTC	CASSTLLASEQYF	TRBJ2-7	TRBD2	TRBV7-2	.
TGTGCCAGTAGTATCTTGGACAGGCCTTACAATGAGCAGTTCTTC	CASSILDRPYNEQFF	TRBJ2-1	TRBD1	TRBV19	few
TGCGCCAGCAGCTGGACAGGGGGCGAGCAGCCCCAGCATTTT	CASSWTGGEQPQHF	TRBJ1-5	TRBD1	TRBV5-1	.
TGTGCCAGTAAACAGGCTAATAATTCACCCCTCCACTTT	CASKQANNSPLHF	TRBJ1-6	.	TRBV19	once
TGTGCCAGCAGTGTATCCGGGACAGGGCCCGGGGAGCTGTTTTTT	CASSVSGTGPGELFF	TRBJ2-2	TRBD1	TRBV28	.
TGTGCCAGTAGTGCAGGGGTGATGAACACTGAAGCTTTCTTT	CASSAGVMNTEAFF	TRBJ1-1	.	TRBV19	.
TGTGCCAGCAGCTTGGGCCAGGGGAAAAACATTCAGTACTTC	CASSLGQGKNIQYF	TRBJ2-4	.	TRBV5-6	.